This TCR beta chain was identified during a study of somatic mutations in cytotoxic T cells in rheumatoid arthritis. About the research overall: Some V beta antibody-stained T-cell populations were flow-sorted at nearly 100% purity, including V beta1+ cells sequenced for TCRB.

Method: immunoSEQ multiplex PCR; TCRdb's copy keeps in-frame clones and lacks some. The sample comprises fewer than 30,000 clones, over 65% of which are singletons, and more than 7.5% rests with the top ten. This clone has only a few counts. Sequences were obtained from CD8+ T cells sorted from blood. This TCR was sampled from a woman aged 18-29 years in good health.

The CDR3 loop is CASSPWGQGVMNTEAFF. CDR3 coding DNA: TGTGCCAGCAGCCCCTGGGGACAGGGCGTCATGAACACTGAAGCTTTCTTT. The rearrangement joins TRBV4-2 to TRBJ1-1, with 9 bases matching TRBD1. Germline V gene sequence: CDR1 LGHNA, CDR2 YNFKEQ. This CDR3 comprises 17 residues. V lost 4 bases, J lost 0 bases, and 9 bases stayed unmatched.